This TCR beta chain was obtained from a study of vaccination and CD4 T cells after COVID-19. Study context: With a range of 35 to 161, the median interval from diagnosis to drawing post-COVID samples was less than 130 days. No peptide, an HIV-1 Nef pool, or a CEFX pool was what each control culture received.

As to this clonotype: Its antigen is currently unknown.

The Oncomine TCR Beta short-read assay was what sequenced the DNA obtained from cultured CD4+ T cells. A single record per CDR3 protein comes from TCRdb applying MiXCR to the PCR reads. The sample lists around 10,000 distinct CDR3 sequences; 32% were seen once. The treatment was: roughly ten-day PBMC culture with coronavirus spike peptide pools or control peptides (ViraFEST assay). The clonotype was recovered from a human donor who had recovered from COVID-19. The sample here was CD4+ T cells from blood, cultured in vitro, taken after SARS-CoV-2 vaccination.

DNA for the CDR3: TGTGCCAGCAGCCCAAGACAGGGTAGCAATCAGCCCCAGCATTTT. Translating gives CASSPRQGSNQPQHF. The J gene is TRBJ1-5, the V gene TRBV5-6; 7 bases match TRBD1. CDR1 is SGHDT, CDR2 YYEEEE, per germline. With 4 bases clipped from V and 0 bases from J, the junction kept 4 bases outside the gene matches. The CDR3 has 15 amino acids. Full variable domain (outside the CDR3, taken from reference TRBV5-6 and TRBJ1-5): DAGVTQSPTHLIKTRGQQVTLRCSPKSGHDTVSWYQQALGQGPQFIFQYYEEEERQRGNFPDRFSGHQFPNYSSELNVNALLLGDSALYLCASSPRQGSNQPQHFGDGTRLSIL.